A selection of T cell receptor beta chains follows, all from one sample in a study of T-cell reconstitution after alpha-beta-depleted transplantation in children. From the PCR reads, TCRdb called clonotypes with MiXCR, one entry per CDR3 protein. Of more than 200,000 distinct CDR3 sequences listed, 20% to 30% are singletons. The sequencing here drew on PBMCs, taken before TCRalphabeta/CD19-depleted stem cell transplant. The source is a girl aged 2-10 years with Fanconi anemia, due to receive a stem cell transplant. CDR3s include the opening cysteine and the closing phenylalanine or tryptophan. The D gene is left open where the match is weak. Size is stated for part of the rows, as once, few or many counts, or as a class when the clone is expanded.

cdr3_aa: CASSLGTSGRQSSYNEQFF
cdr3_nt: TGCGCCAGCAGCTTGGGGACTAGCGGGAGGCAGAGCTCCTACAATGAGCAGTTCTTC
v_call: TRBV5-1
j_call: TRBJ2-1
d_call: TRBD2
clone_size: .

cdr3_aa: CASSRLGDEQFF
cdr3_nt: TGTGCCAGCAGCCGCCTAGGAGATGAGCAGTTCTTC
v_call: TRBV6-5
j_call: TRBJ2-1
d_call: .
clone_size: .

cdr3_aa: CASSLLGSQTYEQYF
cdr3_nt: TGTGCCAGCAGTTTATTGGGGTCTCAAACCTACGAGCAGTACTTC
v_call: TRBV28
j_call: TRBJ2-7
d_call: .
clone_size: .

cdr3_aa: CSAATSEAETQYF
cdr3_nt: TGCAGTGCCGCGACTAGCGAGGCAGAGACCCAGTACTTC
v_call: TRBV20-1
j_call: TRBJ2-5
d_call: TRBD2
clone_size: few

cdr3_aa: CAWSKLTVTEQYF
cdr3_nt: TGTGCCTGGAGCAAACTTACAGTAACCGAGCAGTACTTC
v_call: TRBV30
j_call: TRBJ2-7
d_call: .
clone_size: few

cdr3_aa: CASSLVSGNAYQETQYF
cdr3_nt: TGTGCCAGCAGCTTAGTTTCGGGGAACGCATACCAAGAGACCCAGTACTTC
v_call: TRBV11-2
j_call: TRBJ2-5
d_call: .
clone_size: once

cdr3_aa: CASSPSFFYEQYF
cdr3_nt: TGTGCCAGCAGTCCCTCTTTTTTCTACGAGCAGTACTTC
v_call: TRBV7-2
j_call: TRBJ2-7
d_call: .
clone_size: many

cdr3_aa: CASSLSGRTGLSNF
cdr3_nt: TGTGCCAGCAGCTTATCCGGACGGACAGGGCTCTCCAACTTT
v_call: TRBV7-3
j_call: TRBJ1-1
d_call: TRBD1
clone_size: .

cdr3_aa: CSARDHVRGPDTQYF
cdr3_nt: TGCAGTGCTAGAGATCACGTTCGAGGACCAGATACGCAGTATTTT
v_call: TRBV20-1
j_call: TRBJ2-3
d_call: .
clone_size: many

cdr3_aa: CASSSLTRAVYEQYF
cdr3_nt: TGCGCCAGCAGCTCCTTGACTAGAGCAGTGTACGAGCAGTACTTC
v_call: TRBV5-1
j_call: TRBJ2-7
d_call: .
clone_size: many

cdr3_aa: CSAPKSGTSGSYEQYF
cdr3_nt: TGCAGTGCTCCAAAAAGTGGGACTAGCGGGAGTTACGAGCAGTACTTC
v_call: TRBV20-1
j_call: TRBJ2-7
d_call: TRBD2
clone_size: many

cdr3_aa: CSVRTDFYYGYTF
cdr3_nt: TGCAGCGTTCGGACCGATTTTTACTATGGCTACACCTTC
v_call: TRBV29-1
j_call: TRBJ1-2
d_call: .
clone_size: many

cdr3_aa: CSVLPRTGATYEQYF
cdr3_nt: TGCAGCGTCTTACCTAGGACAGGGGCAACCTACGAGCAGTACTTC
v_call: TRBV29-1
j_call: TRBJ2-7
d_call: TRBD1
clone_size: .

cdr3_aa: CASSQSDSYGYTF
cdr3_nt: TGTGCCAGCAGTCAGTCGGACAGCTATGGCTACACCTTC
v_call: TRBV6-5
j_call: TRBJ1-2
d_call: .
clone_size: many

cdr3_aa: CASLRLAGGSGTDTQYF
cdr3_nt: TGCGCCAGCCTACGACTAGCGGGAGGATCGGGCACAGATACGCAGTATTTT
v_call: TRBV10-2
j_call: TRBJ2-3
d_call: TRBD2
clone_size: .

cdr3_aa: CASSFRGSGGPEQYF
cdr3_nt: TGTGCCAGCAGTTTTAGGGGGTCGGGAGGGCCCGAGCAGTACTTC
v_call: TRBV27
j_call: TRBJ2-7
d_call: TRBD2
clone_size: many

cdr3_aa: CASSFHHQETQYF
cdr3_nt: TGTGCCAGCAGTTTTCACCATCAAGAGACCCAGTACTTC
v_call: TRBV28
j_call: TRBJ2-5
d_call: .
clone_size: .

cdr3_aa: CASSFVAGDTGELFF
cdr3_nt: TGTGCCAGCAGTTTTGTAGCGGGGGACACCGGGGAGCTGTTTTTT
v_call: TRBV12-3/TRBV12-4
j_call: TRBJ2-2
d_call: TRBD2
clone_size: many

cdr3_aa: CASSRDRGQPQHF
cdr3_nt: TGTGCCAGCAGTAGGGACAGGGGACAGCCCCAGCATTTT
v_call: TRBV12-3/TRBV12-4
j_call: TRBJ1-5
d_call: TRBD1
clone_size: many

cdr3_aa: CASSSGGSEAFF
cdr3_nt: TGTGCCAGCAGCTCCGGGGGGAGTGAAGCTTTCTTT
v_call: TRBV7-1
j_call: TRBJ1-1
d_call: .
clone_size: .

cdr3_aa: CASSSRGGHEFGELFF
cdr3_nt: TGTGCCAGCAGTTCCAGGGGAGGTCACGAGTTCGGGGAGCTGTTTTTT
v_call: TRBV12-3/TRBV12-4
j_call: TRBJ2-2
d_call: .
clone_size: many

cdr3_aa: CASSLFSSGPNNEQFF
cdr3_nt: TGTGCCAGCAGTTTATTTTCTAGCGGACCGAACAATGAGCAGTTCTTC
v_call: TRBV27
j_call: TRBJ2-1
d_call: TRBD2
clone_size: many

cdr3_aa: CASSLSPLWANTGELFF
cdr3_nt: TGTGCCAGCAGCTTGTCCCCTCTTTGGGCGAACACCGGGGAGCTGTTTTTT
v_call: TRBV11-2
j_call: TRBJ2-2
d_call: .
clone_size: once

cdr3_aa: CASSLLQGGDEKLFF
cdr3_nt: TGTGCCAGCAGTTTACTACAGGGAGGGGATGAAAAACTGTTTTTT
v_call: TRBV12-3/TRBV12-4
j_call: TRBJ1-4
d_call: .
clone_size: .

cdr3_aa: CASSFEGYTDTQYF
cdr3_nt: TGTGCCAGCAGTTTCGAGGGGTACACAGATACGCAGTATTTT
v_call: TRBV12-3/TRBV12-4
j_call: TRBJ2-3
d_call: .
clone_size: many

cdr3_aa: CAISGGPYNEQFF
cdr3_nt: TGTGCCATCAGTGGGGGGCCATACAATGAGCAGTTCTTC
v_call: TRBV10-3
j_call: TRBJ2-1
d_call: .
clone_size: many

cdr3_aa: CASRPRSSGTLNTEAFF
cdr3_nt: TGTGCCAGCAGACCTCGATCAAGTGGGACATTGAACACTGAAGCTTTCTTT
v_call: TRBV5-8
j_call: TRBJ1-1
d_call: .
clone_size: many

cdr3_aa: CASLDPLGEQYF
cdr3_nt: TGTGCCAGCCTGGACCCCTTGGGCGAGCAGTACTTC
v_call: TRBV6-6
j_call: TRBJ2-7
d_call: .
clone_size: many

cdr3_aa: CSARDATGTGELFF
cdr3_nt: TGCAGTGCTAGAGATGCGACGGGCACCGGGGAGCTGTTTTTT
v_call: TRBV20-1
j_call: TRBJ2-2
d_call: .
clone_size: .

cdr3_aa: CSAADRSNTGELFF
cdr3_nt: TGCAGTGCGGCGGACAGGTCGAACACCGGGGAGCTGTTTTTT
v_call: TRBV20-1
j_call: TRBJ2-2
d_call: TRBD1
clone_size: .

cdr3_aa: CSARLTGQETQYF
cdr3_nt: TGCAGTGCTAGGCTGACAGGACAAGAGACCCAGTACTTC
v_call: TRBV20-1
j_call: TRBJ2-5
d_call: .
clone_size: many

cdr3_aa: CASSPRGIRNTEAFF
cdr3_nt: TGTGCCAGCAGTCCCAGAGGGATCCGGAACACTGAAGCTTTCTTT
v_call: TRBV12-3/TRBV12-4
j_call: TRBJ1-1
d_call: .
clone_size: .

cdr3_aa: CASSSQGEVTEAFF
cdr3_nt: TGTGCCAGCAGCTCCCAGGGGGAAGTAACTGAAGCTTTCTTT
v_call: TRBV7-3
j_call: TRBJ1-1
d_call: TRBD1
clone_size: few

cdr3_aa: CASSQISVSYEQYF
cdr3_nt: TGCGCCAGCAGCCAAATTAGCGTGAGCTACGAGCAGTACTTC
v_call: TRBV5-1
j_call: TRBJ2-7
d_call: .
clone_size: many

cdr3_aa: CASSEIDSSYEQYF
cdr3_nt: TGTGCCAGCAGTGAAATTGACAGCTCCTACGAGCAGTACTTC
v_call: TRBV25-1
j_call: TRBJ2-7
d_call: .
clone_size: .

cdr3_aa: CASSFRDSNTDTQYF
cdr3_nt: TGCGCCAGCAGCTTTCGGGACAGCAACACAGATACGCAGTATTTT
v_call: TRBV5-1
j_call: TRBJ2-3
d_call: TRBD1
clone_size: many

cdr3_aa: CASSVAVPGQDYTNYGYTF
cdr3_nt: TGTGCCAGCAGCGTAGCAGTTCCGGGACAGGACTATACTAACTATGGCTACACCTTC
v_call: TRBV9
j_call: TRBJ1-2
d_call: TRBD1
clone_size: .

cdr3_aa: CSAPRSSGGTYNEQFF
cdr3_nt: TGCAGTGCCCCACGTTCTAGCGGAGGGACGTACAATGAGCAGTTCTTC
v_call: TRBV20-1
j_call: TRBJ2-1
d_call: TRBD2
clone_size: few

cdr3_aa: CASSHPQRGYNEQFF
cdr3_nt: TGTGCCAGCAGTCACCCCCAGCGGGGATACAATGAGCAGTTCTTC
v_call: TRBV28
j_call: TRBJ2-1
d_call: TRBD2
clone_size: .

cdr3_aa: CSASVPVLSSYNSPLHF
cdr3_nt: TGCAGTGCTAGTGTTCCAGTCTTGAGCTCCTATAATTCACCCCTCCACTTT
v_call: TRBV20-1
j_call: TRBJ1-6
d_call: .
clone_size: .

cdr3_aa: CASSYTLQGGEQFF
cdr3_nt: TGTGCCAGCAGTTACACACTCCAGGGCGGTGAGCAGTTCTTC
v_call: TRBV6-5
j_call: TRBJ2-1
d_call: .
clone_size: .

cdr3_aa: CSVDLGQGVSGANVLTF
cdr3_nt: TGCAGCGTTGACCTCGGACAGGGAGTCTCTGGGGCCAACGTCCTGACTTTC
v_call: TRBV29-1
j_call: TRBJ2-6
d_call: TRBD1
clone_size: many

cdr3_aa: CSAISSGVYTDTQYF
cdr3_nt: TGCAGTGCTATCAGTAGCGGGGTGTACACAGATACGCAGTATTTT
v_call: TRBV20-1
j_call: TRBJ2-3
d_call: TRBD2
clone_size: once

cdr3_aa: CASSLVQGDEQYF
cdr3_nt: TGTGCCAGCAGTTTAGTTCAGGGTGACGAGCAGTACTTC
v_call: TRBV27
j_call: TRBJ2-7
d_call: .
clone_size: .

cdr3_aa: CASSKRRDSNQPQHF
cdr3_nt: TGTGCCAGCAGCAAACGGCGAGATAGCAATCAGCCCCAGCATTTT
v_call: TRBV21-1
j_call: TRBJ1-5
d_call: .
clone_size: few

cdr3_aa: CASSVGLAGGPRNEQYF
cdr3_nt: TGTGCCAGCAGCGTAGGCCTAGCGGGAGGGCCCAGGAACGAGCAGTACTTC
v_call: TRBV9
j_call: TRBJ2-7
d_call: TRBD2
clone_size: .

cdr3_aa: CSVGTSGTYEQYF
cdr3_nt: TGCAGCGTCGGGACTAGCGGAACCTACGAGCAGTACTTC
v_call: TRBV29-1
j_call: TRBJ2-7
d_call: TRBD2
clone_size: many

cdr3_aa: CSVLGTSGSGGTDTQYF
cdr3_nt: TGCAGCGTTTTAGGGACTAGCGGGAGTGGGGGGACAGATACGCAGTATTTT
v_call: TRBV29-1
j_call: TRBJ2-3
d_call: TRBD2
clone_size: few

cdr3_aa: CASSLGPYYEQYF
cdr3_nt: TGTGCCAGCAGCTTGGGACCTTATTACGAGCAGTACTTC
v_call: TRBV5-4
j_call: TRBJ2-7
d_call: .
clone_size: many

cdr3_aa: CSASEGFNTEAFF
cdr3_nt: TGCAGTGCTAGCGAGGGATTCAACACTGAAGCTTTCTTT
v_call: TRBV20-1
j_call: TRBJ1-1
d_call: .
clone_size: .

cdr3_aa: CSARDEGVSTGELFF
cdr3_nt: TGCAGTGCTAGAGACGAGGGAGTGAGCACCGGGGAGCTGTTTTTT
v_call: TRBV20-1
j_call: TRBJ2-2
d_call: .
clone_size: many

cdr3_aa: CASSQVGGLAATQYF
cdr3_nt: TGCGCCAGCAGCCAAGTCGGCGGACTAGCGGCGACCCAGTACTTC
v_call: TRBV4-1
j_call: TRBJ2-5
d_call: TRBD2
clone_size: few

cdr3_aa: CASSLAQRGSYNEQFF
cdr3_nt: TGTGCCAGCAGTTTAGCGCAGCGGGGTTCCTACAATGAGCAGTTCTTC
v_call: TRBV12-3/TRBV12-4
j_call: TRBJ2-1
d_call: TRBD2
clone_size: many